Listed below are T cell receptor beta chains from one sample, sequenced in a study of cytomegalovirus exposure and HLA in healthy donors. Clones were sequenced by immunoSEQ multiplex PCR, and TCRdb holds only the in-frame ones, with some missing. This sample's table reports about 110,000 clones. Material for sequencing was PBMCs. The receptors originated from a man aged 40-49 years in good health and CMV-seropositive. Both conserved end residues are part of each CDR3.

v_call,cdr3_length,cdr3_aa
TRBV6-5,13,CASSYLEGQEQFF
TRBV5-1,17,CASSLGSSAPGSDTQYF
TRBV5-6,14,CASSGGQFAYEQFF
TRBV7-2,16,CASSLVSRKGADTQYF
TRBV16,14,CASSQGTTPNEQFF
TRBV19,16,CASSIDAGQRVSIQYF
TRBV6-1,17,CASSEKVGTASNQPQHF
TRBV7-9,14,CASSRQGSTDTQYF
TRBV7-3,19,CASSLRAGQGRFWNTEAFF
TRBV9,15,CASSPETGLSTEAFF
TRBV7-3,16,CASSLGGTILYNEQFF
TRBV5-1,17,CASSLARGTGGTDTQYF
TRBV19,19,CASSIGYGLAGGPTDTQYF
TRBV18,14,CASSRQGNTGELFF
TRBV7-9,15,CASTLQLAGGNEQFF
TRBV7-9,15,CASSPRRVLNTEAFF
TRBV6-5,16,CASSYGTSAPLVEQYF
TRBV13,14,CASSLERKAYEQYF
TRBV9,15,CASGGQGTGAEKLFF
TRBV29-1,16,CSVQGAGGPLGDTQYF
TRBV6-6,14,CASQPGRSYNEQFF
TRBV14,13,CASTPWTGNEQYF
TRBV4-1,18,CASSRRNVGGPANEKLFF
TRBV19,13,CAGSVGLNTEAFF
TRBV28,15,CASTPGGSTGNEQFF
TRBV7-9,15,CASRAPGFLNTEAFF
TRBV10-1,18,CASRRGRAHFGFSYGYTF
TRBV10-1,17,CASSDRGLAGSTDTQYF
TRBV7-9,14,CASSLVGGYNEQFF
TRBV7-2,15,CASSLVAVTDNEQFF
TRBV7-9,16,CASSRGGTTFGETQYF
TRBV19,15,CASSIVGGSNQPQHF
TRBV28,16,CASSLGYLTTNNEQFF
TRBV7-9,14,CASSLGTGWPEQYF